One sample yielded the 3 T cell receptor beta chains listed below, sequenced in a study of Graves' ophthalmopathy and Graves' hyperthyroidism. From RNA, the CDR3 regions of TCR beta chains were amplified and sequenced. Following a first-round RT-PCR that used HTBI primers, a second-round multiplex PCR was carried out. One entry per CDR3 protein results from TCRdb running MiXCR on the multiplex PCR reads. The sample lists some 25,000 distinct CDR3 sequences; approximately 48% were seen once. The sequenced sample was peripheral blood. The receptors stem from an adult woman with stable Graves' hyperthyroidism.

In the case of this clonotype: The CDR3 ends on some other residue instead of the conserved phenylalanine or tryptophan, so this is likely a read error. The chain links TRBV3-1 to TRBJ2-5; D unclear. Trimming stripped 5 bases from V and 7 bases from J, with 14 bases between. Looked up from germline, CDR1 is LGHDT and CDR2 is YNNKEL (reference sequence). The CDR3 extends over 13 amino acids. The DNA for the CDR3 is TGTGCCAGCAGCTCCCGGGTTAGTGGGACCCAGTACTGC. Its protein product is CASSSRVSGTQYC.

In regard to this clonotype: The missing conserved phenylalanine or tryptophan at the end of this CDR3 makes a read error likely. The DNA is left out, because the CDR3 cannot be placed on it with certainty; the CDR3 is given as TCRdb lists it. The CDR3 loop is CASSHGGGLNEAFFGQ. The chain uses TRBV4-1 and TRBJ1-4; TRBD1 is taken as the D call from the table, unchecked against the DNA. Counting both end residues, the CDR3 totals 16 amino acids. Germline lookup yields CDR1 MGHRA and CDR2 YSYEKL.

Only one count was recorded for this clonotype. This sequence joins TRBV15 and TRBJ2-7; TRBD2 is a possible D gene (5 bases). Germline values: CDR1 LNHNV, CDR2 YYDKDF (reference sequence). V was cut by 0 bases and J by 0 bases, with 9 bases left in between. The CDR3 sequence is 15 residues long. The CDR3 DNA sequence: TGTGCCACCAGCAGAGATACGGGGTCCTCCTACGAGCAGTACTTC. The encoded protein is CATSRDTGSSYEQYF.